Below are 20 T cell receptor beta chains sequenced from a single sample in a study of CD8 T cells in Susac syndrome. RNA was extracted with the RNeasy kit, and a quantity of about 0.45 to 1 ug was reverse transcribed using random hexamers. Each CDR3 protein gets one entry after TCRdb re-called the immunoSEQ multiplex PCR reads with MiXCR. The table includes tens of thousands of distinct CDR3 sequences, roughly nine tenths detected once. What was sequenced was CD8+ T cells from PBMCs. These receptors all stem from a human donor with multiple sclerosis.

The V gene is TRBV16, the J gene TRBJ1-2; TRBD1 matches at 10 bases. The CDR3 is made up of 15 amino acids. Per germline, CDR1 KGHSY and CDR2 FQNENV. Germline trimming cut 4 bases from V and 4 bases from J; bases unmatched to any gene: 6. Written as DNA, the CDR3 is TGTGCCAGCAGCCCCCGGACAGGGGGTACCTATGGCTACACCTTC. This sequence encodes CASSPRTGGTYGYTF.

This clonotype was found once. This chain's CDR3 is CASSLGQGLAFF. The CDR3 DNA follows: TGTGCCAGCAGCCTTGGACAGGGGTTGGCTTTCTTT. The chain recombines TRBV12-3 or TRBV12-4 with TRBJ1-1; 9 bases align to TRBD1. The length of the CDR3 is 12 residues. V dropped 6 bases and J dropped 11; count of bases not matched to a gene: 7.

This clonotype was detected once. This sequence joins TRBV28 and TRBJ2-4, with 13 bases lining up with TRBD2. Germline lookup yields CDR1 MDHEN and CDR2 SYDVKM. The CDR3 loop spans 16 amino acids. V was clipped by 5 bases and J by 13 bases; unmatched bases: 14. This CDR3 reads CASSPALLAGGTSQYF. The DNA for the CDR3 is TGTGCCAGCAGTCCGGCCTTACTAGCGGGGGGGACCTCACAGTACTTC.

This chain links TRBV19 with TRBJ2-1; 9 positions match TRBD1. V lost 7 bases, J lost 10 bases, and 5 bases stayed unmatched. This CDR3 has 12 residues. The germline V gene encodes CDR1 LNHDA and CDR2 SQIVND (reference sequence). CDR3 sequence: CASKQGAGEQFF. The CDR3 coding sequence is TGTGCCAGTAAACAGGGGGCAGGAGAGCAGTTCTTC.

The chain carries TRBV19 and TRBJ1-1; 7 nucleotides agree with TRBD1. The V and J ends lost 6 bases and 0 bases, in that order; junction bases with no gene match: 10. This CDR3 contains 16 residues. From germline, CDR1 is LNHDA and CDR2 SQIVND (reference sequence). As DNA, the CDR3 is TGTGCCAGTAGCAACCCCGTGACAGGGTTGAACACTGAAGCTTTCTTT. Its translation is CASSNPVTGLNTEAFF.

The gene calls are TRBV20-1 and TRBJ2-7; the match to TRBD2 covers 8 bases. The germline gives CDR1 DFQATT, CDR2 SNEGSKA (reference sequence). After removal of 6 bases from V and 2 bases from J, the junction contained 15 bases not matched to a gene. The CDR3 runs to 16 residues. The DNA of the CDR3 is TGCAGTGCCATACCTCGGCCACTAGCGGAGACCTACGAGCAGTACTTC. Its translation: CSAIPRPLAETYEQYF.

The chain is built from TRBV12-3 or TRBV12-4 and TRBJ2-7; a weak D match, TRBD2 (8 bases). CDR3 length: 16 amino acids. V dropped 5 bases and J dropped 3 bases, with 20 bases sitting between them. CDR3 in amino acids: CASSNPGTAGDYEQYF. CDR3 sequence (DNA): TGTGCCAGCAGTAATCCTGGGACAGCGGGGGACTACGAGCAGTACTTC.

The chain couples TRBV4-1 to TRBJ2-5; 7 bases map to TRBD1. The CDR3 length is 13 residues. The V gene's germline CDR1 is MGHRA and CDR2 YSYEKL. With 6 bases clipped from V and 1 base from J, the junction kept 2 bases outside the gene matches. For the CDR3, the DNA is TGCGCCAGCAGTCGACAGGGCCAAGAGACCCAGTACTTC. This translates into CASSRQGQETQYF.

The chain links TRBV12-3 or TRBV12-4 to TRBJ2-2; 11 positions agree with TRBD2. This CDR3 region has 15 residues. After removal of 4 bases from V and 7 bases from J, the junction contained 5 bases not matched to a gene. The CDR3 nucleotides are TGTGCCAGCAGTTCTCGACTAGCGGGAATCGGGGAGCTGTTTTTT. It specifies CASSSRLAGIGELFF.

This chain connects TRBV3-1 to TRBJ2-7, with 10 bases identical to TRBD1. The length of the CDR3 is 15 residues. Germline V gives CDR1 LGHDT, CDR2 YNNKEL (reference sequence). The trim removed 0 bases at V and 5 bases at J, leaving 4 bases unmatched. The chain's CDR3 is CASSQDEGQGNEQYF. In DNA form, the CDR3 reads TGTGCCAGCAGCCAAGATGAGGGACAGGGGAACGAGCAGTACTTC.

The chain carries TRBV12-3 or TRBV12-4 and TRBJ2-3; D is undetermined. The CDR3 totals 11 residues. V lost 3 bases and J lost 5, with 3 bases in between. Written as DNA, the CDR3 is TGTGCCAGCAGTTTCGGAGATACGCAGTATTTT. Translating it yields CASSFGDTQYF.

The chain couples TRBV6-5 to TRBJ2-5; no clear D gene. The germline V and J ends were trimmed by 0 bases and 5 bases, with 10 bases remaining between them. This CDR3 contains 14 residues. From germline, CDR1 is MNHEY and CDR2 SVGAGI. CDR3 DNA: TGTGCCAGCAGTTACTCTAGTCCTTCCGAGACCCAGTACTTC. Translated, it gives CASSYSSPSETQYF.

The V call is TRBV7-9, the J call TRBJ2-7; D is unclear. Germline V gives CDR1 SEHNR, CDR2 FQNEAQ (reference sequence). The CDR3 covers 13 residues. V was clipped by 5 bases and J by 4 bases, with 12 bases between them. Here the CDR3 reads CASSPQAKYEQYF. The CDR3 DNA follows: TGTGCCAGCAGCCCGCAGGCGAAATACGAGCAGTACTTC.

The genes are TRBV27 and TRBJ1-5, with unresolved D. Germline lookup yields CDR1 MNHEY and CDR2 SMNVEV (reference sequence). The CDR3 is made up of 14 amino acids. With 4 bases removed from V and 0 bases from J, the gap between germline ends came to 7 bases. This CDR3 is CASSSAYSNQPQHF. The CDR3 region has the DNA TGTGCCAGCAGTTCAGCATATAGCAATCAGCCCCAGCATTTT.

The chain recombines TRBV3-1 with TRBJ2-7; no definite D call. CDR1 and CDR2 from the germline V gene are LGHDT and YNNKEL (reference sequence). The CDR3 is 12 residues long. The V and J ends lost 1 base and 5 bases respectively, with 6 bases between them. The CDR3 sequence: CASSQGPHEQYF. The DNA of the CDR3 is TGTGCCAGCAGCCAAGGACCCCACGAGCAGTACTTC.

The chain joins TRBV7-6 to TRBJ2-7, with 8 positions matching TRBD2. The germline V gene encodes CDR1 SGHVS and CDR2 FNYEAQ. The CDR3 loop spans 15 amino acids. J was trimmed by 3 bases and V by 5 bases; bases with no gene match: 9. In DNA form, the CDR3 reads TGTGCCAGCAGCCCCGGGGGGGTCCCGATCTACGAGCAGTACTTC. Translated, it gives CASSPGGVPIYEQYF.

This chain joins TRBV20-1 and TRBJ2-5; 10 bases map to TRBD2. The CDR3 covers 17 residues. Germline CDR1 reads DFQATT; CDR2 reads SNEGSKA (reference sequence). The junction had 13 bases not matched to a gene; V was cut back by 3 bases and J by 3 bases. CDR3 residues: CSARSVAGGLVEETQYF. CDR3 nucleotide sequence: TGCAGTGCTAGGTCGGTAGCGGGAGGATTGGTTGAAGAGACCCAGTACTTC.

This sequence joins TRBV12-5 and TRBJ1-2; 9 positions agree with TRBD1. The V gene end was trimmed by 3 bases and the J gene end by 7 bases; junction bases not matched to a gene: 3. This CDR3 region has 13 residues. Germline CDR1 and CDR2: LGHNT and FRNRAP. In DNA, the CDR3 is TGTGCTAGTGGTTTCGGGACAGGGCTTGGCTACACCTTC. It encodes CASGFGTGLGYTF.

V is TRBV2 and J is TRBJ2-2; 7 bases agree with TRBD1. The length of the CDR3 is 16 residues. Germline V gene lookup returns CDR1 SNHLY and CDR2 FYNNEI. After removal of 4 bases from V and 3 bases from J, the junction contained 8 bases not matched to a gene. CDR3 in DNA: TGTGCCAGCAGTGGTGACAGGGATAAGGACACCGGGGAGCTGTTTTTT. It codes for CASSGDRDKDTGELFF.

The V call is TRBV29-1, the J call TRBJ2-2; 8 bases line up with TRBD1. The germline CDR1 and CDR2 sequences are SQVTM and ANQGSEA. After removal of 7 bases from V and 0 bases from J, the junction contained 4 bases not matched to a gene. CDR3 length equals 14 residues. The CDR3: CSATGASNTGELFF. Written as DNA, the CDR3 is TGCAGCGCGACAGGGGCTTCGAACACCGGGGAGCTGTTTTTT.